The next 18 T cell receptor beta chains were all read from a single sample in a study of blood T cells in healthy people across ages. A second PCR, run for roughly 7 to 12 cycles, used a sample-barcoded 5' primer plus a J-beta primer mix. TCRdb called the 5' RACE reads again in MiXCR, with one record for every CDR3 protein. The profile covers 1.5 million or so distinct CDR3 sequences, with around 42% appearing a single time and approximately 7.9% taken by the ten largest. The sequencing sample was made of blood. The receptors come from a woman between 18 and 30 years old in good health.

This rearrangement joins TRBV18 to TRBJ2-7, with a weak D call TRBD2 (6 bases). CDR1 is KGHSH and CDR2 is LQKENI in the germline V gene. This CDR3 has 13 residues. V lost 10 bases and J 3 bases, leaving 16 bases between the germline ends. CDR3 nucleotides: TGTGCCACCGGGTCACTAGCCGGCTACGAGCAGTACTTC. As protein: CATGSLAGYEQYF.

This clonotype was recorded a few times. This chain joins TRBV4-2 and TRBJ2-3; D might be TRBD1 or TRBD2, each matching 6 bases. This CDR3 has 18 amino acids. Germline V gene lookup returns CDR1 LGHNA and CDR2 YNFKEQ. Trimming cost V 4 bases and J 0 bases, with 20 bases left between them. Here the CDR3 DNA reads TGTGCCAGCAGCCTGAGGGGGGATAGCGGAACTAGCACAGATACGCAGTATTTT. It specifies CASSLRGDSGTSTDTQYF.

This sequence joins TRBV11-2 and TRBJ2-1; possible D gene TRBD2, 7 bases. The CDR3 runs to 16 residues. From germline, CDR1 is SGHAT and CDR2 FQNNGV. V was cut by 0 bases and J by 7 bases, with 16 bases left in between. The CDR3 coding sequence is TGTGCCAGCAGCTTAGATCTGGGGGGGCGAAAGAATGAGCAGTTCTTC. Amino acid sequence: CASSLDLGGRKNEQFF.

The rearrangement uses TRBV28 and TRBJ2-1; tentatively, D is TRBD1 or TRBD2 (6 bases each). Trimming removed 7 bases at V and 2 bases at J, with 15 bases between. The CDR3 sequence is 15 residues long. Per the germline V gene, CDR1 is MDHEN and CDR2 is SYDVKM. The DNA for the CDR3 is TGTGCCAGCACCGGGGGCGGTTGGACCTACAATGAGCAGTTCTTC. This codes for CASTGGGWTYNEQFF.

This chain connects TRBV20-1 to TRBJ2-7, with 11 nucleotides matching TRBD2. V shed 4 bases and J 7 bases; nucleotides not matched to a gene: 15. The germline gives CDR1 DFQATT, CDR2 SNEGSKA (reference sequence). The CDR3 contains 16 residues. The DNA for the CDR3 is TGCAGTGCTAATAAGCCGACTAGCGGGGAGGGCGGGGAGCAGTACTTC. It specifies CSANKPTSGEGGEQYF.

The CDR3 nucleotides read TGCGCCAGCAGCGCTGGGAGGGGGAACACTGAAGCTTTCTTT. It codes for CASSAGRGNTEAFF. The chain uses TRBV5-1 and TRBJ1-1, with a possible D match to TRBD1 (5 bases). CDR1 SGHRS and CDR2 YFSETQ come from the germline V gene. CDR3 length: 14 amino acids. With 4 bases removed from V and 1 base from J, the gap between germline ends came to 11 bases.

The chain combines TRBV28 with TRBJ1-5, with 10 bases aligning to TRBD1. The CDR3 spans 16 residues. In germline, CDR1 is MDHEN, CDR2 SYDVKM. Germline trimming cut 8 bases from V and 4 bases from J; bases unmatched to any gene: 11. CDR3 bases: TGTGCCAGCGGTTCGACGGGACAGGGGAGAAATCAGCCCCAGCATTTT. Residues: CASGSTGQGRNQPQHF.

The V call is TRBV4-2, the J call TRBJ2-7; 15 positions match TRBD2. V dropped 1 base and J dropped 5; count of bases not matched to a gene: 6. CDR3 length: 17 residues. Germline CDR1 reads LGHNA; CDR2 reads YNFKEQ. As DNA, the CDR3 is TGTGCCAGCAGCCAAGCTTGGACTAGCGGGAGGGAAGACGAGCAGTACTTC. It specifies CASSQAWTSGREDEQYF.

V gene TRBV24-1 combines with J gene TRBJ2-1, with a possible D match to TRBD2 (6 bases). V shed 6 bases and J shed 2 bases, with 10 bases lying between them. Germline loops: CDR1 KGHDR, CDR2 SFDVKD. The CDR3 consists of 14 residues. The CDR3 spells CATSCRGTYNEQFF. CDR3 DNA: TGTGCCACCAGTTGCCGGGGGACCTACAATGAGCAGTTCTTC.

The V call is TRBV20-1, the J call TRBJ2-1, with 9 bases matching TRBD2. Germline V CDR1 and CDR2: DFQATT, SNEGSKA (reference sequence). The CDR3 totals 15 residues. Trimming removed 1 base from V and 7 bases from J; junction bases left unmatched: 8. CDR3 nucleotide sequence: TGCAGTGCTAGAGGAGCGGGAGGAGATTTGAATGAGCAGTTCTTC. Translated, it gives CSARGAGGDLNEQFF.

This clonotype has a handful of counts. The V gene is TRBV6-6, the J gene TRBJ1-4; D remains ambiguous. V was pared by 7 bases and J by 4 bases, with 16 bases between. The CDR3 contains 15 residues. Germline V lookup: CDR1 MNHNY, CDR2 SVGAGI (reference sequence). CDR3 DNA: TGTGCCAGCAAGGCAGCCAGGATCGGTAATGAAAAACTGTTTTTT. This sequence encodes CASKAARIGNEKLFF.

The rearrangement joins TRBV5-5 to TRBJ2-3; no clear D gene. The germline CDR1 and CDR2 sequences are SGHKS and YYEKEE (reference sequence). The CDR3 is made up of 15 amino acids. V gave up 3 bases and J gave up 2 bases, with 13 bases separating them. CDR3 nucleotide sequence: TGTGCCAGCAGCTACGTGGACGCGCTCACAGATACGCAGTATTTT. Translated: CASSYVDALTDTQYF.

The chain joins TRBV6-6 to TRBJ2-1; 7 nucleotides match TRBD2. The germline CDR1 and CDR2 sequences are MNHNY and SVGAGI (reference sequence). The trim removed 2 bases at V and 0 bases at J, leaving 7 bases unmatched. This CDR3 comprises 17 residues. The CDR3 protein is CASSYPGLQDSYNEQFF. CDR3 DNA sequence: TGTGCCAGCAGTTACCCGGGACTACAAGACTCCTACAATGAGCAGTTCTTC.

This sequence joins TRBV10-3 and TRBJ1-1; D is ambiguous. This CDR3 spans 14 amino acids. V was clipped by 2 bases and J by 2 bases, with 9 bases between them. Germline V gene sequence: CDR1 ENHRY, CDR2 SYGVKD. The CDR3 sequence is CAISEGADNTEAFF. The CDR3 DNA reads TGTGCCATCAGTGAGGGCGCCGATAACACTGAAGCTTTCTTT.

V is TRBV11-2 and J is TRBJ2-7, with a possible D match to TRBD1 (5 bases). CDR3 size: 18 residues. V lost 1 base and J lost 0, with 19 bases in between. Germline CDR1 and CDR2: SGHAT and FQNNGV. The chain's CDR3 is CASSLGLETEKFSYEQYF. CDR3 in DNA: TGTGCCAGCAGCTTAGGCCTTGAGACAGAAAAATTCTCCTACGAGCAGTACTTC.

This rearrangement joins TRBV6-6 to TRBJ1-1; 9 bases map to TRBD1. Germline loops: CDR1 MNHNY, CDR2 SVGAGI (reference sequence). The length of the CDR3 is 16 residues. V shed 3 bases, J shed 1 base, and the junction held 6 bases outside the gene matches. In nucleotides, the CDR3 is TGTGCCAGCAGTTATTCCCTGGGACAGGGGAACACTGAAGCTTTCTTT. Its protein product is CASSYSLGQGNTEAFF.

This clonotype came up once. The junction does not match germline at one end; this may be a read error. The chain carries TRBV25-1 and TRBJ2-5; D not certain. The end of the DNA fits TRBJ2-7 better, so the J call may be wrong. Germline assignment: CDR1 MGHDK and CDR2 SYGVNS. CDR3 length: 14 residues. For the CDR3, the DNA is TGTGCCATCAGTGATCAATTTAAGGGTTACGAGCAGTACTTC. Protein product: CAISDQFKGYEQYF.

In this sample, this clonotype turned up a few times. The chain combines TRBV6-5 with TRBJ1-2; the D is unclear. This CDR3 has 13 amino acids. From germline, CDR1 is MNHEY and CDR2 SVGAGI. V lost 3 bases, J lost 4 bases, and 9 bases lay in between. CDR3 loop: CASSYTASYGYTF. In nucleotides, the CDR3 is TGTGCCAGCAGTTATACCGCAAGCTATGGCTACACCTTC.